This record covers a single TCR beta chain. This sample was included in a study of blood T cell repertoires in COVID-19. Trimming removed 1 base at V and 0 bases at J, with 5 bases between. Germline values: CDR1 LNHDA, CDR2 SQIVND (reference sequence). CDR3 length equals 14 residues. Using immunoSEQ multiplex PCR, the repertoire was profiled, and TCRdb retains in-frame clones only, with some absent. This sample has 45,000 to 55,000 clones, with around 83% found just once. What was sequenced was peripheral blood. The chain carries TRBV19 and TRBJ2-3; D not certain. The source is a man in his fifties with acute or convalescent COVID-19. DNA for the CDR3: TGTGCCAGTAGTATAGCGAGCAGCACAGATACGCAGTATTTT. Translation gives CASSIASSTDTQYF.